This T cell receptor (beta chain) was recorded in a study of chemoradiotherapy in HPV16-positive cancers (dated by TCRdb to 2022 to 2024). Describing the broader study: Using functional T-cell assays on cells from a couple of HPV16-positive patients, the researchers defined candidate HPV-specific T-cell clones and common TCR motifs. The study asked whether T-cell immunity against the HPV oncoproteins E6 and E7 changes during chemoradiotherapy and whether it affects survival. Next, the candidate HPV-specific TCRs and motifs were followed in TCR repertoires from over 85 patients with HPV-related cancers.

Concerning this clone: There is no known antigen for this receptor. The sample holds no much larger clone one base away, and base qualities are not on file.

On the study overall, not on this receptor specifically: Only a couple of HPV16-positive patients were used to derive the functional definition of HPV-specific T cells, and the survival association was reported for HPV16-positive patients. Expansion of candidate HPV-specific clones and E7-related TCR motifs was observed in the tumor microenvironment during treatment, whereas no such expansion was observed for non-HPV-specific T cells. In HPV16-positive patients, expansion of HPV-responsive T cells during chemoradiotherapy was associated with improved recurrence-free survival.

Because repertoires were sampled repeatedly during chemoradiotherapy, clonal expansion in the tumor microenvironment could be followed. Preparation of the library involved the immunoSEQ multiplex PCR assay. This immuneACCESS table, as held by TCRdb, lists in-frame sequences with V and J called but not all clones. Of the missing ones, under half trace to an unresolved V gene in checked studies; the others have no known cause. This sample has 6,500 to 8,500 clones in its table, and roughly four fifths of those were observed once. Approximately 6% of the sample lies in the top ten. Here V drops 6 bases and J drops 3 bases, and the junction holds 13 bases not matched to any gene. There are 16 amino acids in the CDR3, from cysteine to phenylalanine inclusive. Only the CDR3 region is kept as DNA, spanning 48 bases read in frame from base 1. CDR1 and CDR2 (LNHDA, SQIVND) derive from the germline V gene (reference sequence).

The TCR sequence derives from a human donor with HPV-associated anogenital cancer. The chain uses TRBV19 and TRBJ2-7, and TRBD1 aligns with 8 junction nucleotides. The sample in question was tumor tissue, obtained from a patient who underwent chemoradiotherapy. CDR3 sequence: CASSLRGGTGDYEQYF. The DNA sequence is given as TGTGCCAGTAGCCTTAGGGGCGGGACAGGTGACTACGAGCAGTACTTC.